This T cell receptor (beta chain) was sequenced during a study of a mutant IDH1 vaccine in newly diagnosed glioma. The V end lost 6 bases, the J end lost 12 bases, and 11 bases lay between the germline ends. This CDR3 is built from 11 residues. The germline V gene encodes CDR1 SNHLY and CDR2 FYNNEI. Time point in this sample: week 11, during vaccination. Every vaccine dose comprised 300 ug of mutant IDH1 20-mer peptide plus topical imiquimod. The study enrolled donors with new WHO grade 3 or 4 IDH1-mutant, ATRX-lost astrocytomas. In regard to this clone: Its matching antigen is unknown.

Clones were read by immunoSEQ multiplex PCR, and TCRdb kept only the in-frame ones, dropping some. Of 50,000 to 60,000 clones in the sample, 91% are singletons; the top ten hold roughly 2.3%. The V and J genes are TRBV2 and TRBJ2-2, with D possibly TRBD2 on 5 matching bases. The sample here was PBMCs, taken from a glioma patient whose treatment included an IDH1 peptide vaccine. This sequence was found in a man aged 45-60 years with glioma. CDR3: CASRDPGKLFF. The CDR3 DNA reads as TGTGCCAGCAGGGACCCGGGGAAGCTGTTTTTT.